This TCR beta chain came from a study of T cell responses to AZD1222 COVID-19 vaccine. A note on this clone: Its antigen remains unidentified.

Whole-study results and caveats: The donors showed a predominance of white British ancestry and of females, with possible underestimation of clonal diversity.

Clones were sequenced by immunoSEQ multiplex PCR, and TCRdb holds only the in-frame ones, with some missing. The table includes 95,000 to 150,000 clones, about nine tenths detected once. Germline CDR1 reads MNHEY; CDR2 reads SVGAGI. After removal of 8 bases from V and 6 bases from J, the junction contained 8 bases not matched to a gene. The CDR3 spans 14 residues. Here the sequenced sample was peripheral blood, taken on day 0 of AZD1222 vaccination. V is TRBV6-5 and J is TRBJ2-7; TRBD1 matches at 12 bases. The origin of this receptor is an adult in good health. This CDR3 is CASRTGTGGLEQYF. CDR3 nucleotide sequence: TGTGCCAGCCGAACCGGGACAGGGGGCCTCGAGCAGTACTTC.